This T cell receptor beta chain was captured in a study of human T cells and chemical hapten exposure. Study details: Patients, largely female, had alopecia areata, totalis or universalis.

Points from the study as a whole: Positively correlated with patch test score were the counts of PT1 expanded TCRs. DPC sensitization left the count of TCRs above 1 in 1000 unchanged.

A remark on this clonotype: As yet, its antigen is unknown.

Time point defined: patch test 3, about 24 weeks after DPC sensitization. Regarding treatment: therapeutic diphenylcyclopropenone sensitization with weekly scalp DPC. Samples of blood were obtained prior to the application of each patch test. TCRdb reanalysed the RACE reads using MiXCR and keeps one entry per CDR3 protein. Of some 97,000 distinct CDR3 sequences in the sample, around 25% were seen once. Germline assignment: CDR1 MNHNY and CDR2 SVGAGI (reference sequence). Trimming took 7 bases from V and 3 from J, leaving 12 bases between them. The CDR3 is 13 residues long. The specimen was whole blood, collected in connection with sensitization to the hapten diphenylcyclopropenone (DPC). The source is a man aged 35 to 55 with alopecia areata. Some clones in this sample may be carry-over from other donors' samples. The V and J genes are TRBV6-6 and TRBJ2-5; maybe TRBD2 (6 bases). CDR3 amino acids: CASKKLAEETQYF. The CDR3 region has the DNA TGTGCCAGCAAAAAACTAGCAGAAGAGACCCAGTACTTC.